These 29 T cell receptor beta chains were sequenced from one sample in a study of blood T cell repertoires in COVID-19. Measured with immunoSEQ multiplex PCR; TCRdb has only the in-frame clones, and not every one. The sample contains around 200,000 clones, about four fifths of which appear only once. The sample was peripheral blood. The receptors here all came from a man aged 50 or older with active or convalescent COVID-19.

This chain connects TRBV7-9 to TRBJ1-6; tentatively, D is TRBD1 (6 bases). This CDR3 contains 14 residues. Germline values: CDR1 SEHNR, CDR2 FQNEAQ (reference sequence). V lost 2 bases, J lost 14 bases, and 16 bases lay in between. The CDR3 sequence is CASSLSAGVKTLHF. The DNA of the CDR3 is TGTGCCAGCAGCTTATCGGCAGGGGTCAAAACCCTCCACTTT. The whole variable domain, remainder taken from reference TRBV7-9 and TRBJ1-6, is DTGVSQNPRHKITKRGQNVTFRCDPISEHNRLYWYRQTLGQGPEFLTYFQNEAQLEKSRLLSDRFSAERPKGSFSTLEIQRTEQGDSAMYLCASSLSAGVKTLHFGNGTRLTVT.

V is TRBV27 and J is TRBJ2-7; 7 nucleotides agree with TRBD2. With V trimmed by 6 bases and J by 3 bases, 5 bases remained unmatched. This CDR3 spans 13 amino acids. From germline, CDR1 is MNHEY and CDR2 SMNVEV (reference sequence). The chain's CDR3 is CASSRDYRYEQYF. For the CDR3, the DNA is TGTGCCAGCAGCAGGGACTATCGCTACGAGCAGTACTTC.

This chain uses TRBV2 with TRBJ2-1; 7 bases align to TRBD1. In germline, CDR1 is SNHLY, CDR2 FYNNEI. CDR3 length: 15 residues. V shed 7 bases and J 3 bases; nucleotides not matched to a gene: 9. The CDR3 DNA follows: TGTGCCAGCATCCCCGGGCAGGGGGTCTACAATGAGCAGTTCTTC. This codes for CASIPGQGVYNEQFF. Variable domain in full (rest from reference TRBV2 and TRBJ2-1): EPEVTQTPSHQVTQMGQEVILRCVPISNHLYFYWYRQILGQKVEFLVSFYNNEISEKSEIFDDQFSVERPDGSNFTLKIRSTKLEDSAMYFCASIPGQGVYNEQFFGPGTRLTVL.

The rearrangement uses TRBV9 and TRBJ2-7; the match to TRBD2 covers 12 bases. The CDR3 sequence is 15 residues long. Germline V gene sequence: CDR1 SGDLS, CDR2 YYNGEE. The V segment lost 4 bases and the J segment 3 bases; nucleotides outside the gene matches: 5. The CDR3 loop is CASSLGLAGIYEQYF. CDR3 nucleotides: TGTGCCAGCAGCCTAGGACTAGCGGGGATCTACGAGCAGTACTTC.

The chain is built from TRBV6-1 and TRBJ1-1; 7 nucleotides align to TRBD1. V lost 3 bases, J lost 1 base, and 5 bases stayed unmatched. The CDR3 is 15 amino acids. Germline V gives CDR1 MNHNS, CDR2 SASEGT. The CDR3 is CASSDSGTENTEAFF. CDR3 sequence (DNA): TGTGCCAGCAGTGACAGTGGGACAGAGAACACTGAAGCTTTCTTT.

This clone came up once. The chain combines TRBV7-9 with TRBJ1-4; possibly TRBD1 for D (6 bases). The CDR3 spans 14 residues. CDR1 SEHNR and CDR2 FQNEAQ come from the germline V gene (reference sequence). Trimming cost V 5 bases and J 8 bases, with 15 bases left between them. The CDR3 sequence is CASSPPRGREKLFF. DNA for the CDR3: TGTGCCAGCAGCCCCCCCAGGGGACGCGAAAAACTGTTTTTT. The whole variable domain, remainder taken from reference TRBV7-9 and TRBJ1-4, is DTGVSQNPRHKITKRGQNVTFRCDPISEHNRLYWYRQTLGQGPEFLTYFQNEAQLEKSRLLSDRFSAERPKGSFSTLEIQRTEQGDSAMYLCASSPPRGREKLFFGSGTQLSVL.

The chain combines TRBV7-2 with TRBJ2-5; 9 bases line up with TRBD1. The germline V gene has CDR1 SGHTA and CDR2 FQGNSA. After removal of 6 bases from V and 4 bases from J, the junction contained 3 bases not matched to a gene. The CDR3 contains 13 residues. The CDR3: CASRGQGAETQYF. The DNA for the CDR3 is TGTGCCAGCAGGGGACAGGGCGCAGAGACCCAGTACTTC.

This sequence joins TRBV11-1 and TRBJ2-1; weak D call: TRBD2 (7 bases). Trimming shortened V by 2 bases and J by 8 bases, and 13 bases separated the two germline ends. This CDR3 has 14 residues. From germline, CDR1 is SGHAT and CDR2 FQDESV (reference sequence). CDR3 nucleotide sequence: TGTGCCAGCAGCTTACAACGGGGGGCGTATGAGCAGTTCTTC. Its protein is CASSLQRGAYEQFF.

This chain uses TRBV7-9 with TRBJ2-3, with a possible D match to TRBD1 (5 bases). Germline loops: CDR1 SEHNR, CDR2 FQNEAQ (reference sequence). The CDR3 runs 14 residues. Trimming cost V 4 bases and J 3 bases, with 11 bases left between them. CDR3 coding DNA: TGTGCCAGCAGCTCCAGGGTGGGAACAGATACGCAGTATTTT. It is translated as CASSSRVGTDTQYF. Full variable domain (remainder filled in from reference TRBV7-9 and TRBJ2-3): DTGVSQNPRHKITKRGQNVTFRCDPISEHNRLYWYRQTLGQGPEFLTYFQNEAQLEKSRLLSDRFSAERPKGSFSTLEIQRTEQGDSAMYLCASSSRVGTDTQYFGPGTRLTVL.

The rearrangement links TRBV21-1 to TRBJ2-6; the D call in the table, TRBD1, was not verified against the DNA. TRBV21-1 is flagged as a pseudogene. The CDR3 contains 20 residues. The CDR3 spells CASSNPSGTGGVPGANVLTF. The CDR3 DNA sequence: TGTGCCAGCAGCAACCCATCCGGGACAGGGGGCGTCCCTGGGGCCAACGTCCTGACTTTC.

The gene calls are TRBV20-1 and TRBJ1-1, with a possible D match to TRBD1 (5 bases). The CDR3 is 11 residues long. Germline V gives CDR1 DFQATT, CDR2 SNEGSKA (reference sequence). CDR3 region: CPGTGNTEAFF. CDR3 DNA sequence: TGCCCTGGAACAGGGAACACTGAAGCTTTCTTT.

The gene calls are TRBV12-3 or TRBV12-4 and TRBJ1-1; 7 nucleotides agree with TRBD1. The CDR3 runs 13 residues. V shed 6 bases and J 0 bases; nucleotides not matched to a gene: 1. The CDR3 here is CASRTGMNTEAFF. The CDR3 region has the DNA TGTGCCAGCAGGACAGGGATGAACACTGAAGCTTTCTTT.

J is TRBJ1-4 and V is TRBV3-1 (or the pseudogene TRBV3-2); 7 positions agree with TRBD1. Germline-derived CDR1 and CDR2 are LGHDT and YNNKEL (reference sequence). This CDR3 has 15 residues. Unmatched junction bases numbered 10, after V lost 4 bases and J lost 8 bases. The CDR3 DNA follows: TGTGCCAGCAGCCCGGCGGCAGGGGGAATCGAAAAACTGTTTTTT. Its protein is CASSPAAGGIEKLFF.

This clone appeared a few times. V gene TRBV9 combines with J gene TRBJ2-3; 9 bases line up with TRBD1. The trim removed 4 bases at V and 6 bases at J, leaving 18 bases unmatched. The germline V gene encodes CDR1 SGDLS and CDR2 YYNGEE. The CDR3 contains 18 residues. DNA of the CDR3: TGTGCCAGCAGCTTACCATCCTCGGGACAGGGAACGTACGATACGCAGTATTTT. As protein: CASSLPSSGQGTYDTQYF.

This clone was detected once. The gene calls are TRBV5-1 and TRBJ2-7; possible D gene TRBD1, 6 bases. This CDR3 is 14 amino acids long. Trimming shortened V by 1 base and J by 3 bases, and 11 bases separated the two germline ends. From germline, CDR1 is SGHRS and CDR2 YFSETQ. CDR3: CASSLSGHFYEQYF. CDR3 coding DNA: TGCGCCAGCAGCTTGTCGGGACACTTCTACGAGCAGTACTTC.

The chain combines TRBV6-5 with TRBJ2-7; 14 nucleotides agree with TRBD2. CDR1 is MNHEY and CDR2 is SVGAGI in the germline V gene. This CDR3 has 14 residues. Unmatched junction bases numbered 5, after V lost 6 bases and J lost 7 bases. CDR3 DNA sequence: TGTGCCAGCAGATCGGGACTAGCGGGGGAAGAGCAGTACTTC. Encoded protein: CASRSGLAGEEQYF.

The chain is built from TRBV19 and TRBJ1-5, with 10 nucleotides matching TRBD1. Germline V gene lookup returns CDR1 LNHDA and CDR2 SQIVND (reference sequence). The length of the CDR3 is 16 residues. After removal of 8 bases from V and 5 bases from J, the junction contained 12 bases not matched to a gene. CDR3 coding DNA: TGTGCCAGTGACCGGACGGGACAGGGGTTCGATCAGCCCCAGCATTTT. It is translated as CASDRTGQGFDQPQHF.

The rearrangement joins TRBV2 to TRBJ1-1; 8 bases line up with TRBD1. The length of the CDR3 is 13 residues. J gave up 1 base and V 8 bases, and 3 bases lay outside the gene matches. Germline CDR1 reads SNHLY; CDR2 reads FYNNEI. The CDR3 nucleotides are TGTGCCAGCCAGGGGGCACCGAACACTGAAGCTTTCTTT. Its translation: CASQGAPNTEAFF.

This clone was found once. The rearrangement joins TRBV27 to TRBJ2-5; 7 bases fit TRBD2. This CDR3 has 16 residues. The germline V gene has CDR1 MNHEY and CDR2 SMNVEV (reference sequence). The trim removed 0 bases at V and 7 bases at J, leaving 11 bases unmatched. The CDR3 bases are TGTGCCAGCAGTTTATCACCGGGGGGAGTAATAGGGACCCAGTACTTC. Protein sequence: CASSLSPGGVIGTQYF.

This clone came up a few times. The chain recombines TRBV27 with TRBJ2-3; the D gene is possibly TRBD1 (5 bases). CDR3 length equals 15 residues. The V end was cut by 8 bases, the J end by 5 bases, with 20 bases between. Per germline, CDR1 MNHEY and CDR2 SMNVEV (reference sequence). CDR3 residues: CASSDLTASVDTQYF. CDR3 bases: TGTGCCAGCTCTGACTTGACAGCATCAGTAGATACGCAGTATTTT.

V gene TRBV13 combines with J gene TRBJ1-4; TRBD1 is a possible D gene (5 bases). Germline loops: CDR1 PRHDT, CDR2 FYEKMQ (reference sequence). The CDR3 extends over 15 amino acids. V lost 2 bases and J lost 3, with 10 bases in between. The CDR3 is CASSLWGGANEKLFF. The DNA for the CDR3 is TGTGCCAGCAGCTTATGGGGAGGGGCTAATGAAAAACTGTTTTTT.

The genes are TRBV9 and TRBJ2-1; 9 nucleotides line up with TRBD1. With 4 bases clipped from V and 6 bases from J, the junction kept 11 bases outside the gene matches. The CDR3 length is 16 residues. Germline assignment: CDR1 SGDLS and CDR2 YYNGEE. The CDR3 nucleotides are TGTGCCAGCAGCTCATCGGGACAGGGCTTTATCAATGAGCAGTTCTTC. Amino acid sequence: CASSSSGQGFINEQFF.

This chain joins TRBV7-2 and TRBJ1-2; 8 positions match TRBD1. Germline V CDR1 and CDR2: SGHTA, FQGNSA. This CDR3 is 16 amino acids long. With V trimmed by 1 base and J by 4 bases, 8 bases remained unmatched. In nucleotides, the CDR3 is TGTGCCAGCAGCTTAGGGGGGCAGGGGGCACTCTATGGCTACACCTTC. Amino acid sequence: CASSLGGQGALYGYTF.

The V gene is TRBV7-8, the J gene TRBJ1-2, with 7 bases that match TRBD1. Trimming removed 5 bases from V and 6 bases from J; junction bases left unmatched: 12. The CDR3 sequence is 15 residues long. Per germline, CDR1 SGHVS and CDR2 FQNEAQ. The CDR3 coding sequence is TGTGCCAGCAGCCAACCGGGACAGTCCCCCCATGGCTACACCTTC. Protein sequence: CASSQPGQSPHGYTF.

The J gene is TRBJ1-3, the V gene TRBV4-3; D is perhaps TRBD1 (6 bases). Germline V gives CDR1 LGHNA, CDR2 YSLEER. The germline V and J ends were trimmed by 4 bases and 2 bases, with 9 bases remaining between them. This CDR3 spans 14 amino acids. CDR3 sequence (DNA): TGCGCCAGCAGCCCTCAGGGGACTGGAAACACCATATATTTT. This sequence encodes CASSPQGTGNTIYF.

The rearrangement joins TRBV4-1 to TRBJ1-6, with 12 nucleotides matching TRBD1. Trimming at V came to 1 base and at J to 5 bases, leaving 3 bases not matched to a gene. Germline loops: CDR1 MGHRA, CDR2 YSYEKL. CDR3 length equals 17 residues. In DNA form, the CDR3 reads TGCGCCAGCAGCCAAGTGGGACAGGGGGCAAATAATTCACCCCTCCACTTT. As protein: CASSQVGQGANNSPLHF.

The chain recombines TRBV5-5 with TRBJ2-1, with TRBD2 identical over 15 bases. V lost 0 bases, J lost 4 bases, and 8 bases stayed unmatched. CDR1 SGHKS and CDR2 YYEKEE come from the germline V gene (reference sequence). This CDR3 region has 19 residues. Here the CDR3 reads CASSLGTGTSGGRYNEQFF. DNA of the CDR3: TGTGCCAGCAGCTTGGGAACCGGGACTAGCGGGGGGCGATACAATGAGCAGTTCTTC.

The chain links TRBV5-4 to TRBJ2-2; a weak D match, TRBD1 (6 bases). V lost 5 bases to trimming and J lost 1 base, with 9 bases between them. CDR3 length equals 14 residues. Germline V gene lookup returns CDR1 SGHNT and CDR2 YYREEE (reference sequence). CDR3 in DNA: TGTGCCAGCAGGCAACAGGGGAACACCGGGGAGCTGTTTTTT. Translating gives CASRQQGNTGELFF. The full variable domain, with the rest looked up from reference TRBV5-4 and TRBJ2-2, is ETGVTQSPTHLIKTRGQQVTLRCSSQSGHNTVSWYQQALGQGPQFIFQYYREEENGRGNFPPRFSGLQFPNYSSELNVNALELDDSALYLCASRQQGNTGELFFGEGSRLTVL.

V gene TRBV5-4 combines with J gene TRBJ2-2; 7 bases match TRBD1. This CDR3 is built from 14 residues. Germline assignment: CDR1 SGHNT and CDR2 YYREEE (reference sequence). The V and J ends lost 3 bases and 7 bases, in that order; junction bases with no gene match: 6. In DNA form, the CDR3 reads TGTGCCAGCAGCTCCGGGACAGCGAACGGGGAGCTGTTTTTT. Translated: CASSSGTANGELFF.